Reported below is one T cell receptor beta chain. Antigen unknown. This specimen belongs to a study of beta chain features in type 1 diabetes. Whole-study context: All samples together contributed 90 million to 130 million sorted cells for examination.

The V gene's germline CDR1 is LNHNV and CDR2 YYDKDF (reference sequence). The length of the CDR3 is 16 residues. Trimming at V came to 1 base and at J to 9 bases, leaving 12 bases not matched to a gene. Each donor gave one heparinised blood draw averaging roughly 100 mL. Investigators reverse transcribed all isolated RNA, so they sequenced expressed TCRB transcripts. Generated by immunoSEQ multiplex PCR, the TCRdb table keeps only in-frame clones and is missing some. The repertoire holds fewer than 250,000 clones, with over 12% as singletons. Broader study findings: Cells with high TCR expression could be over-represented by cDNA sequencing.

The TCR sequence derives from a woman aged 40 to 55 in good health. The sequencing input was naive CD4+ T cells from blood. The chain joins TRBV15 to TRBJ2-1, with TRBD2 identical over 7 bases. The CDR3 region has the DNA TGTGCCACCAGCAGAGGAGGGGTTGGCGGGGGAGGTGAGCAGTTCTTC. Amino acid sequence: CATSRGGVGGGGEQFF. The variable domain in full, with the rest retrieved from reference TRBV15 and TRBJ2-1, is DAMVIQNPRYQVTQFGKPVTLSCSQTLNHNVMYWYQQKSSQAPKLLFHYYDKDFNNEADTPDNFQSRRPNTSFCFLDIRSPGLGDTAMYLCATSRGGVGGGGEQFFGPGTRLTVL.